Included here is one TCR beta chain sequence, with context. Its matching antigen is unknown. Germline values: CDR1 SGHTA, CDR2 FQGNSA. The CDR3 consists of 15 residues. J was trimmed by 0 bases and V by 4 bases; bases with no gene match: 3. Each replicate PCR on the sorted subsets used around 200 ng DNA (about 30,000 T cell genomes). Data came from immunoSEQ multiplex PCR; TCRdb stores just in-frame clones and leaves some out. This table has 2 million to 2.5 million clones, about 94% appearing once. The sample originates from a study of shared clonotypes between healthy human individuals. Study results and limitations: It was expected that sequencing depth would affect clonotype sharing among donors.

Sequenced material: naive CD4+ T cells sorted from blood. Subset given: CD45RA+ positively selected. This chain links TRBV7-2 with TRBJ2-3, with 8 nucleotides matching TRBD2. This receptor was identified in a man aged 18-30 years in good health. CDR3 sequence reads: CASSWTSSSTDTQYF. CDR3 coding DNA: TGTGCCAGCAGCTGGACTAGCTCTAGCACAGATACGCAGTATTTT.